This T cell receptor (beta chain) derives from a study of cytomegalovirus exposure and HLA in healthy donors. These donors were members of the approximately 110-subject validation cohort, a group separate from the approximately 680-subject first cohort. TCRdb's copy holds only in-frame clones and misses some; the assay was immunoSEQ multiplex PCR. The sample has more than 80,000 clones; less than 90% are singletons. The V end was cut by 7 bases, the J end by 0 bases, with 7 bases between. The V gene's germline CDR1 is ENHRY and CDR2 SYGVKD. CDR3 size: 13 residues. The rearrangement joins TRBV10-3 to TRBJ1-5; D ambiguous. This receptor was taken from a woman younger than 35 in good health and CMV-seropositive. Sequenced sample: PBMCs. CDR3 residues: CAIMADSNQPQHF. The CDR3 DNA sequence: TGTGCCATCATGGCAGATAGCAATCAGCCCCAGCATTTT.